These 32 T cell receptor beta chains were sequenced from one sample in a study of T cells in Graves' hyperthyroidism and ophthalmopathy. The source material, RNA transcripts, was used to amplify TCR beta CDR3 regions. HTBI primers were used for first-round RT-PCR of the TCR CDR3. TCRdb redid the calling of the multiplex PCR reads with MiXCR, one entry per CDR3 protein. The table shows roughly 380,000 distinct CDR3 sequences, with about 15% occurring only once. The specimen sequenced was blood. The receptors derive from a woman aged 60-75 years with Graves' hyperthyroidism.

This clonotype was counted ten times or more. The chain carries TRBV20-1 and TRBJ2-3; 9 bases agree with TRBD2. V was clipped by 4 bases and J by 1 base; unmatched bases: 3. Germline V lookup: CDR1 DFQATT, CDR2 SNEGSKA (reference sequence). CDR3 length equals 14 residues. CDR3: CSAKAGGGTDTQYF. Here the CDR3 DNA reads TGCAGTGCTAAAGCGGGAGGAGGCACAGATACGCAGTATTTT.

This chain uses TRBV7-9 with TRBJ1-2; D unclear. The CDR3 runs to 16 residues. Trimming left V 7 bases short and J 6 bases short, with 24 bases between. Looked up from germline, CDR1 is SEHNR and CDR2 is FQNEAQ (reference sequence). The CDR3 protein is CASNQILREPGDGYTF. CDR3 coding DNA: TGTGCCAGCAACCAAATCCTCCGGGAACCTGGCGATGGCTACACCTTC.

This clonotype was recorded at least ten times. V gene TRBV30 combines with J gene TRBJ2-3; possibly TRBD1 for D (6 bases). This CDR3 has 14 residues. The germline CDR1 and CDR2 sequences are GTSNPN and SVGIG (reference sequence). V dropped 5 bases and J dropped 0 bases, with 12 bases sitting between them. The CDR3 loop reads CAWEVQGSTDTQYF. The DNA for the CDR3 is TGTGCCTGGGAGGTACAGGGAAGCACAGATACGCAGTATTTT.

A few counts support this clonotype. The chain joins TRBV2 to TRBJ2-1; D might be TRBD1 (7 bases). V gave up 6 bases and J gave up 4 bases, with 19 bases separating them. The CDR3 runs to 16 residues. Germline V gene data show CDR1 as SNHLY and CDR2 as FYNNEI. The chain's CDR3 is CASSDPRGDLYNEQFF. The DNA of the CDR3 is TGTGCCAGCAGCGACCCCAGGGGGGACCTTTACAATGAGCAGTTCTTC.

On this clonotype itself: This may come from a read error, since a much larger clone is one base off. The CDR3 does not end in the conserved phenylalanine or tryptophan, so this is likely a read error. The chain carries TRBV11-2 and TRBJ1-1; no definite D call. Between the trimmed V and J ends, which lost 4 bases and 1 base, there was a span of 7 bases. Germline CDR1 and CDR2: SGHAT and FQNNGV. The CDR3 is 13 amino acids. CDR3 residues: CASSSFGNTEAFL. DNA for the CDR3: TGTGCCAGCAGCTCCTTTGGGAACACTGAAGCTTTCCTT.

The chain carries TRBV6-5 and TRBJ2-7; D possibly uses TRBD1 or TRBD2 (5 bases each). CDR3 length: 16 residues. CDR1 is MNHEY, CDR2 SVGAGI, per germline. V was trimmed by 2 bases and J by 2 bases, leaving 16 bases between them. The CDR3 DNA sequence: TGTGCCAGCAGTTACCTCTCTGCGCAGGGAGCCTACGAGCAGTACTTC. This gives the protein CASSYLSAQGAYEQYF.

A few counts support this clonotype. This chain links TRBV7-9 with TRBJ2-3; the D call may be TRBD1 or TRBD2 (6 bases each). Per germline, CDR1 SEHNR and CDR2 FQNEAQ (reference sequence). The CDR3 runs to 15 residues. The ends were cut back, 1 base at V and 4 bases at J, with 12 bases in the middle. CDR3 bases: TGTGCCAGCAGCTTAGGAGGGGGAGGCGCAGATACGCAGTATTTT. It codes for CASSLGGGGADTQYF.

This clonotype was picked up many times. The chain couples TRBV27 to TRBJ2-7; unclear D gene. Germline values: CDR1 MNHEY, CDR2 SMNVEV (reference sequence). The germline V and J ends were trimmed by 3 bases and 0 bases, with 9 bases remaining between them. The CDR3 totals 14 residues. The CDR3 spells CASSFLPDSYEQYF. The CDR3 region has the DNA TGTGCCAGCAGTTTCCTACCTGACTCCTACGAGCAGTACTTC.

This clonotype was counted at least ten times. The chain joins TRBV9 to TRBJ1-5; D unclear. Trimming cost V 3 bases and J 8 bases, with 15 bases left between them. The CDR3 length is 14 residues. CDR1 is SGDLS and CDR2 is YYNGEE in the germline V gene. CDR3 residues: CASSADGLVEPQHF. In nucleotides, the CDR3 is TGTGCCAGCAGCGCGGACGGACTGGTAGAGCCCCAGCATTTT.

This clonotype occurred many times. This chain uses TRBV11-2 with TRBJ2-3; D gene uncertain. The CDR3 consists of 12 residues. Germline V lookup: CDR1 SGHAT, CDR2 FQNNGV. V lost 1 base, J lost 6 bases, and 5 bases lay in between. The DNA for the CDR3 is TGTGCCAGCAGCTTAGTTATGGATACGCAGTATTTT. It translates to CASSLVMDTQYF.

In its sample, this clonotype was seen many times. The chain is built from TRBV6-5 and TRBJ2-7; 7 bases fit TRBD2. The germline CDR1 and CDR2 sequences are MNHEY and SVGAGI. J was trimmed by 3 bases and V by 0 bases; bases with no gene match: 5. This CDR3 contains 15 residues. CDR3 region: CASSYSAGGNYEQYF. CDR3 coding DNA: TGTGCCAGCAGTTACTCTGCCGGGGGGAACTACGAGCAGTACTTC.

This clonotype was seen a few times. V and J are TRBV24-1 and TRBJ2-6; 8 positions match TRBD1. There are 19 residues in the CDR3. The J segment lost 0 bases and the V segment lost 2 bases, leaving 8 bases of the junction unmatched. Per the germline V gene, CDR1 is KGHDR and CDR2 is SFDVKD. The CDR3 reads CATSDSTGQVNSGANVLTF. As DNA, the CDR3 is TGTGCCACCAGTGATTCGACGGGACAGGTAAACTCTGGGGCCAACGTCCTGACTTTC.

The genes are TRBV19 and TRBJ2-7, with 8 bases matching TRBD2. Trimming removed 3 bases from V and 3 bases from J; junction bases left unmatched: 4. The CDR3 sequence is 14 residues long. Germline CDR1 reads LNHDA; CDR2 reads SQIVND (reference sequence). The CDR3 nucleotides read TGTGCCAGTAGTATGGGACTAGTTCACTACGAGCAGTACTTC. Amino acid sequence: CASSMGLVHYEQYF.

At least ten counts were recorded for this clonotype. The genes are TRBV2 and TRBJ1-2; TRBD1 matches 7 bases. CDR1 SNHLY and CDR2 FYNNEI come from the germline V gene. This CDR3 has 13 amino acids. With 4 bases clipped from V and 8 bases from J, the junction kept 7 bases outside the gene matches. CDR3: CASSGDSLIGYTF. In DNA form, the CDR3 reads TGTGCCAGCAGTGGGGACAGCTTAATAGGCTACACCTTC.

In this sample, this clonotype turned up a few times. This sequence joins TRBV27 and TRBJ2-3; TRBD2 matches at 8 bases. V lost 8 bases and J lost 4; bases outside the gene matches: 17. The V gene's germline CDR1 is MNHEY and CDR2 SMNVEV (reference sequence). The CDR3 contains 17 residues. The CDR3 spells CASPHSSGRAQADTQYF. Here the CDR3 DNA reads TGTGCCAGCCCACACTCCTCCGGGAGGGCCCAGGCAGATACGCAGTATTTT.

The chain is built from TRBV18 and TRBJ1-2, with D possibly TRBD1 on 5 matching bases. The germline V gene encodes CDR1 KGHSH and CDR2 LQKENI. V lost 2 bases, J lost 0 bases, and 10 bases lay in between. The CDR3 is 15 amino acids. CDR3 bases: TGTGCCAGCTCACCAGGACACGGCCCTAACTATGGCTACACCTTC. Residues: CASSPGHGPNYGYTF.

This clonotype has at least ten counts. J is TRBJ1-5 and V is TRBV2; D call uncertain. CDR1 and CDR2 from the germline V gene are SNHLY and FYNNEI. Trimming pared 1 base from V and 8 bases from J, leaving 12 bases between. The CDR3 extends over 14 amino acids. CDR3 sequence: CASSEVNEREPQHF. The CDR3 DNA reads as TGTGCCAGCAGTGAAGTAAATGAGCGTGAGCCCCAGCATTTT. The variable domain in full, with the rest retrieved from reference TRBV2 and TRBJ1-5, is EPEVTQTPSHQVTQMGQEVILRCVPISNHLYFYWYRQILGQKVEFLVSFYNNEISEKSEIFDDQFSVERPDGSNFTLKIRSTKLEDSAMYFCASSEVNEREPQHFGDGTRLSIL.

This clonotype appeared many times. The rearrangement joins TRBV2 to TRBJ2-5, with a tentative D call TRBD2 (6 bases). The CDR3 contains 14 residues. CDR1 and CDR2 from the germline V gene are SNHLY and FYNNEI. V was shortened by 7 bases and J by 5 bases, with 17 bases between the two germline ends. The CDR3 DNA reads TGTGCCAGCAATCCCCTAGCGAGTGTGGAGACCCAGTACTTC. It encodes CASNPLASVETQYF.

This clonotype was counted only a few times. This may be a read error, as it is one base from a much larger clone. This sequence joins TRBV11-1 and TRBJ2-7, with 9 nucleotides matching TRBD1. This CDR3 is built from 16 residues. Germline CDR1 reads SGHAT; CDR2 reads FQDESV (reference sequence). Written as DNA, the CDR3 is TGTGCCAGCAGCTTAGCGCGTGGGACAGGGACCTACGAGCGGTACTTC. Its translation is CASSLARGTGTYERYF.

This clonotype was recorded at least ten times. The chain links TRBV5-1 to TRBJ1-4; D unclear. The CDR3 totals 15 residues. CDR1 is SGHRS, CDR2 YFSETQ, per germline. Trimming removed 4 bases from V and 3 bases from J, with 13 bases in between. CDR3 loop: CASSRGQASNEKLFF. CDR3 nucleotides: TGCGCCAGCAGCCGCGGGCAGGCCTCTAATGAAAAACTGTTTTTT.

For this clonotype: This could be a read error, since a much larger clone is one nucleotide away. The J gene is TRBJ2-1, the V gene TRBV11-1; D uncertain. Trimming took 5 bases from V and 2 from J, leaving 13 bases between them. CDR3 length: 15 amino acids. Germline loops: CDR1 SGHAT, CDR2 FQDESV (reference sequence). As DNA, the CDR3 is TGTGCCAGCAGCCAAGTTCGGGTTACCTACAATGAGCAGTTCTTC. Its protein is CASSQVRVTYNEQFF. Using reference TRBV11-1 and TRBJ2-1 for the parts outside the CDR3, the full variable domain is EAEVAQSPRYKITEKSQAVAFWCDPISGHATLYWYRQILGQGPELLVQFQDESVVDDSQLPKDRFSAERLKGVDSTLKIQPAELGDSAMYLCASSQVRVTYNEQFFGPGTRLTVL.

This clonotype occurred many times. The chain couples TRBV19 to TRBJ1-1; D gene unclear. The CDR3 is made up of 13 amino acids. V lost 5 bases, J lost 3 bases, and 10 bases lay in between. The germline gives CDR1 LNHDA, CDR2 SQIVND (reference sequence). This CDR3 reads CASSPRTDTEAFF. The CDR3 DNA is TGTGCCAGTAGTCCGCGTACGGACACTGAAGCTTTCTTT.

The J gene is TRBJ1-1, the V gene TRBV19; 10 bases map to TRBD1. CDR3 length: 16 residues. Germline V gene lookup returns CDR1 LNHDA and CDR2 SQIVND (reference sequence). Trimming cost V 10 bases and J 3 bases; bases outside gene matches: 14. CDR3 sequence: CATINPGTGDHTEAFF. Written as DNA, the CDR3 is TGTGCCACCATCAATCCCGGGACAGGGGATCACACTGAAGCTTTCTTT.

This clonotype occurred a few times. This may stem from a read error, because a much larger clone lies one nucleotide away. This chain links TRBV20-1 with TRBJ2-1, with TRBD2 identical over 11 bases. Germline CDR1 is DFQATT and CDR2 is SNEGSKA (reference sequence). CDR3 size: 16 residues. The CDR3: CSARPLGLAAYNKQFF. In DNA, the CDR3 is TGCAGTGCTAGACCTTTGGGACTAGCGGCCTACAATAAGCAGTTCTTC.

This clonotype was observed at least ten times. The chain carries TRBV12-3 or TRBV12-4 and TRBJ2-1; D is possibly TRBD2 (6 bases). The CDR3 contains 12 residues. V was cut by 10 bases and J by 4 bases, with 11 bases left in between. The CDR3 region has the DNA TGTGCCACACGACTAGAGTACAATGAGCAGTTCTTC. Protein sequence: CATRLEYNEQFF.

About this clonotype itself: Just one base apart from a much larger clone, this may be a read error. This chain connects TRBV12-3 or TRBV12-4 to TRBJ1-1; TRBD1 might be the D (6 bases). Trimming pared 5 bases from V and 8 bases from J, leaving 9 bases between. This CDR3 is built from 11 residues. The CDR3 spells CASSTGYEAFF. The CDR3 DNA reads TGTGCCAGCAGTACAGGGTACGAAGCTTTCTTT.

On this clonotype itself: A read error is possible here, since a much larger clone lies one base away. CDR3 protein: CASSSTGPSCEQYF. In DNA form, the CDR3 reads TGTGCCAGCAGTTCGACAGGGCCCTCCTGCGAGCAGTACTTC. The V gene is TRBV28, the J gene TRBJ2-7; TRBD1 agrees at 7 bases. CDR3 length: 14 amino acids. Germline CDR1 reads MDHEN; CDR2 reads SYDVKM.

This clonotype has just a few counts. The J gene is TRBJ2-6, the V gene TRBV6-2 or TRBV6-3; 16 nucleotides agree with TRBD2. The CDR3 runs to 18 residues. V lost 6 bases and J lost 3; bases outside the gene matches: 5. CDR1 and CDR2 (germline): MNHEY, SVGEGT. The chain's CDR3 is CASRGTSGRASGANVLTF. CDR3 DNA: TGTGCCAGCAGAGGGACTAGCGGGAGGGCCAGTGGGGCCAACGTCCTGACTTTC.

The chain links TRBV18 to TRBJ2-5; D gene uncertain. The length of the CDR3 is 13 residues. Germline V gives CDR1 KGHSH, CDR2 LQKENI. V gave up 0 bases and J gave up 7 bases, with 9 bases separating them. The CDR3 loop is CASSPPGSGTQYF. The CDR3 DNA follows: TGTGCCAGCTCACCACCGGGGTCTGGGACCCAGTACTTC.

This clonotype was recorded at least ten times. This sequence joins TRBV6-1 and TRBJ1-1; TRBD1 agrees at 9 bases. Germline CDR1 reads MNHNS; CDR2 reads SASEGT. The CDR3 consists of 14 residues. V was clipped by 6 bases and J by 3 bases; unmatched bases: 5. CDR3 amino acids: CASSPGDRDTEAFF. CDR3 bases: TGTGCCAGCAGCCCTGGGGACAGGGACACTGAAGCTTTCTTT.

This clonotype was seen a handful of times. The V gene is TRBV24-1, the J gene TRBJ2-3, with 7 bases matching TRBD1. J was trimmed by 1 base and V by 9 bases; bases with no gene match: 9. Germline V gene data show CDR1 as KGHDR and CDR2 as SFDVKD. The CDR3 runs to 15 residues. CDR3: CATAFHGTGTDTQYF. For the CDR3, the DNA is TGTGCCACCGCGTTCCACGGGACAGGCACAGATACGCAGTATTTT.

This clonotype showed up many times. The rearrangement uses TRBV30 and TRBJ2-5, with D perhaps being TRBD1 or TRBD2 (6 bases each). V lost 0 bases, J lost 1 base, and 12 bases lay in between. This CDR3 comprises 15 residues. In germline, CDR1 is GTSNPN, CDR2 SVGIG (reference sequence). The chain's CDR3 is CAWSVGGTPQETQYF. CDR3 coding DNA: TGTGCCTGGAGTGTAGGGGGGACTCCCCAAGAGACCCAGTACTTC.